This record covers a single T cell receptor beta chain. No antigen is known for it. The sample is drawn from a study of radiotherapy plus CTLA-4 blockade in lung cancer. Study-wide background: Around 18% of enrolled patients responded objectively, and 25% to 40% had disease control. Study results and caveats: In blood, TCR clones derived from the tumor expanded after radiotherapy plus ipilimumab.

Receiving focal radiation plus CTLA-4 blockade with ipilimumab were patients who had chemo-refractory metastatic non-small-cell lung cancer. Trimming shortened V by 2 bases and J by 2 bases, and 19 bases separated the two germline ends. The CDR3 has 18 amino acids. CDR1 and CDR2 (germline): LNHDA, SQIVND (reference sequence). Repertoires were generated with immunoSEQ multiplex PCR, while TCRdb's copy carries only in-frame clones and drops some. This table has approximately 100,000 clones, 80% to 85% appearing once. The sequencing here drew on peripheral blood, taken from a patient treated with radiotherapy plus ipilimumab. This sequence joins TRBV19 and TRBJ1-5; tentatively, D is TRBD1 (6 bases). This clonotype was sampled from a human donor with non-small cell lung cancer who had a partial response to radiotherapy plus ipilimumab. The CDR3: CASSITDSGAVGNQPQHF. The CDR3 DNA follows: TGTGCCAGTAGTATAACGGACAGTGGAGCGGTGGGCAATCAGCCCCAGCATTTT.